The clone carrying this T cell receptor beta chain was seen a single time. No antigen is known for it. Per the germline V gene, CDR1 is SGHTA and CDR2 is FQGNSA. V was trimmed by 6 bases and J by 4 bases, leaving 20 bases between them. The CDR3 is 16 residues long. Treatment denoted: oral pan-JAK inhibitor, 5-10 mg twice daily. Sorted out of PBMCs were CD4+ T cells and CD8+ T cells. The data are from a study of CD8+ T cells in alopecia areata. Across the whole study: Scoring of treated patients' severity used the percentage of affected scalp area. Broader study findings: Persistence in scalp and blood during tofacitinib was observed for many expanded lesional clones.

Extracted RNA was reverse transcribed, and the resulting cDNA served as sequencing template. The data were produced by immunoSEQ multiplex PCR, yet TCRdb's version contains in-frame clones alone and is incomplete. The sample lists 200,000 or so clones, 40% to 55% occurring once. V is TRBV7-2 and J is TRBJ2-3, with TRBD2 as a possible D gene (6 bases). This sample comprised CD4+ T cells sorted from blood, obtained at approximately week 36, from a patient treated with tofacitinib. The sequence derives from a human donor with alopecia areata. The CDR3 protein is CASSRRSGSSPDTQYF. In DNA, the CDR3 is TGTGCCAGCAGTAGAAGGTCCGGGAGTTCCCCAGATACGCAGTATTTT.